This T cell receptor (beta chain) was obtained from a study of blood T cell repertoires in COVID-19. Study at large: Sources were T cells, B-cell-depleted T cells, or PBMCs; the material itself was cDNA or gDNA.

Individuals drawn from approximately 26 US areas were roughly 18 to 95 years old. CDR1 is SNHLY, CDR2 FYNNEI, per germline. CDR3 length: 14 amino acids. V lost 8 bases and J lost 3; bases outside the gene matches: 7. TCRdb's table, derived via immunoSEQ multiplex PCR, lists solely in-frame clones and lacks some. The sample lists under 200,000 clones, approximately 81% occurring once. This rearrangement joins TRBV2 to TRBJ1-2; TRBD1 matches at 9 bases. Sequencing used PBMCs or T cells enriched from blood (not recorded which). The source is a woman between 40 and 55 years old with acute COVID-19. The CDR3 DNA is TGTGCCAGCGAGGGGACAGGGCTGGACTATGGCTACACCTTC. It is translated as CASEGTGLDYGYTF.